One and the same sample provided the 17 T cell receptor beta chains below, sequenced in a study of blood T cell repertoires in COVID-19. Assay: immunoSEQ multiplex PCR; the TCRdb copy retains only in-frame clones and omits some. The data hold 390,000 or so clones, with 80% to 90% observed a single time. Sequenced sample: PBMCs or T cells enriched from blood (not recorded which). These receptors originate from a man between 18 and 35 years old who had recovered from COVID-19.

This clone appeared once. The chain combines TRBV7-3 with TRBJ1-4, with 10 bases lining up with TRBD1. V lost 4 bases, J lost 6 bases, and 14 bases stayed unmatched. The CDR3 consists of 18 residues. Germline CDR1 and CDR2: SGHTA and FQGTGA. The CDR3 sequence: CASSSRVPGQGTHEKLFF. Here the CDR3 DNA reads TGTGCCAGCAGCTCCAGAGTCCCGGGACAGGGGACACATGAAAAACTGTTTTTT.

J is TRBJ1-6 and V is TRBV27; TRBD1 is a possible D gene (5 bases). The CDR3 has 18 amino acids. With 4 bases removed from V and 0 bases from J, the gap between germline ends came to 16 bases. Germline CDR1 and CDR2: MNHEY and SMNVEV (reference sequence). CDR3 DNA: TGTGCCAGCAGTTGGCGGGACCCACGGATCTCCTATAATTCACCCCTCCACTTT. It codes for CASSWRDPRISYNSPLHF.

The V and J genes are TRBV7-3 and TRBJ2-2, with TRBD1 matching over 9 bases. This CDR3 region has 16 residues. Germline CDR1 and CDR2: SGHTA and FQGTGA. The V segment lost 4 bases and the J segment 10 bases; nucleotides outside the gene matches: 13. The CDR3 nucleotides are TGTGCCAGCAGCTCAGGCATGCGGACAGGGGCGGAGGAGCTGTTTTTT. Translating gives CASSSGMRTGAEELFF.

The chain joins TRBV3-1 (or the pseudogene TRBV3-2) to TRBJ2-5; D perhaps matches TRBD2 (5 bases). Germline CDR1 reads LGHDT; CDR2 reads YNNKEL (reference sequence). The CDR3 spans 14 residues. Trimming shortened V by 0 bases and J by 5 bases, and 10 bases separated the two germline ends. CDR3 DNA sequence: TGTGCCAGCAGCCAAGAAGAGGGTGGGGAGACCCAGTACTTC. Amino acids: CASSQEEGGETQYF.

The gene calls are TRBV12-3 or TRBV12-4 and TRBJ2-5; the match to TRBD1 covers 7 bases. This CDR3 is built from 13 residues. Trimming at V came to 8 bases and at J to 7 bases, leaving 10 bases not matched to a gene. CDR3 coding DNA: TGTGCCAGCCGGACTGACAGGGCTGGGACCCAGTACTTC. Translation gives CASRTDRAGTQYF.

The V and J genes are TRBV7-2 and TRBJ1-5, with 9 bases matching TRBD1. Losses at the gene ends were 1 base for V and 7 bases for J; bases not matched to a gene: 8. Looked up from germline, CDR1 is SGHTA and CDR2 is FQGNSA. The CDR3 is 16 amino acids. The CDR3 DNA follows: TGTGCCAGCAGCTTAGAAAACAGGGGGCTTGCGCAGCCCCAGCATTTT. Protein product: CASSLENRGLAQPQHF.

This clone showed up just once. The chain couples TRBV5-4 to TRBJ1-2, with 7 bases fitting TRBD1. Germline lookup yields CDR1 SGHNT and CDR2 YYREEE (reference sequence). V dropped 4 bases and J dropped 4; count of bases not matched to a gene: 10. The CDR3 is 15 residues long. The CDR3 is CASSRRDSPLYGYTF. Here the CDR3 DNA reads TGTGCCAGCAGCAGACGGGACAGCCCCCTCTATGGCTACACCTTC.

J is TRBJ1-5 and V is TRBV2; no firm D call. The germline gives CDR1 SNHLY, CDR2 FYNNEI. V shed 4 bases and J shed 3 bases, with 7 bases lying between them. The CDR3 spans 13 residues. Written as DNA, the CDR3 is TGTGCCAGCAGTGTGTTCGTCAATCAGCCCCAGCATTTT. Translating gives CASSVFVNQPQHF.

The chain couples TRBV5-1 to TRBJ1-1; D is ambiguous. Trimming stripped 6 bases from V and 0 bases from J, with 9 bases between. CDR3 size: 13 residues. Germline-derived CDR1 and CDR2 are SGHRS and YFSETQ. CDR3 sequence (DNA): TGCGCCAGCATGAGGGAGCTGAACACTGAAGCTTTCTTT. This sequence encodes CASMRELNTEAFF. The full variable domain, its missing parts supplied by reference TRBV5-1 and TRBJ1-1, is KAGVTQTPRYLIKTRGQQVTLSCSPISGHRSVSWYQQTPGQGLQFLFEYFSETQRNKGNFPGRFSGRQFSNSRSEMNVSTLELGDSALYLCASMRELNTEAFFGQGTRLTVV.

This clone was counted a single time. The chain combines TRBV27 with TRBJ1-1, with a possible D match to TRBD1 (6 bases). The CDR3 covers 14 residues. Trimming stripped 2 bases from V and 11 bases from J, with 18 bases between. Germline V CDR1 and CDR2: MNHEY, SMNVEV (reference sequence). The CDR3 loop reads CASSLVWDNKVAFF. The CDR3 DNA follows: TGTGCCAGCAGTTTAGTCTGGGACAACAAGGTTGCTTTCTTT.

The genes are TRBV13 and TRBJ2-7, with a tentative D call TRBD1 (5 bases). Per germline, CDR1 PRHDT and CDR2 FYEKMQ (reference sequence). The V end lost 4 bases, the J end lost 2 bases, and 15 bases lay between the germline ends. The CDR3 consists of 15 residues. CDR3 loop: CASSSTLRVTYEQYF. Here the CDR3 DNA reads TGTGCCAGCAGCTCGACCCTCAGGGTAACCTACGAGCAGTACTTC.

V gene TRBV21-1 combines with J gene TRBJ2-7; the D call TRBD1 from the table was never checked on the DNA. TRBV21-1 is listed as a pseudogene. This CDR3 is built from 14 residues. As DNA, the CDR3 is TGTGCCAGCAGGGCCGGACAGGGTTCCTACGAGCAGTACTTC. Translation gives CASRAGQGSYEQYF.

This sequence joins TRBV5-6 and TRBJ1-1; possibly TRBD1 for D (5 bases). The CDR3 has 14 amino acids. V gave up 4 bases and J gave up 1 base, with 11 bases separating them. Germline CDR1 is SGHDT and CDR2 is YYEEEE. The CDR3: CASSRFGQNTEAFF. CDR3 bases: TGTGCCAGCAGCCGTTTTGGACAGAACACTGAAGCTTTCTTT.

The chain recombines TRBV5-1 with TRBJ1-1; possible D gene TRBD1, 5 bases. The CDR3 has 13 amino acids. V lost 5 bases to trimming and J lost 6 bases, with 14 bases between them. CDR1 and CDR2 from the germline V gene are SGHRS and YFSETQ. DNA for the CDR3: TGCGCCAGCAGACAGGTCGAACGGGCTGAAGCTTTCTTT. Protein sequence: CASRQVERAEAFF.

The genes are TRBV28 and TRBJ1-2; 8 nucleotides align to TRBD1. The junction had 2 bases not matched to a gene; V was cut back by 2 bases and J by 6 bases. The CDR3 totals 13 residues. CDR1 and CDR2 from the germline V gene are MDHEN and SYDVKM. The CDR3 loop is CASSLTGGHGYTF. The CDR3, as DNA: TGTGCCAGCAGTTTAACAGGGGGGCATGGCTACACCTTC.

J is TRBJ1-2 and V is TRBV11-2; TRBD1 might be the D (5 bases). Germline CDR1 SGHAT, CDR2 FQNNGV. Trimming left V 1 base short and J 3 bases short, with 9 bases between. CDR3 length equals 14 residues. The CDR3 region has the DNA TGTGCCAGCAGCTTAGCAGGGTCTGACTATGGCTACACCTTC. Protein: CASSLAGSDYGYTF.

In DNA, the CDR3 is TGTGCCAGCAGCTTAGCTCTCTACTACGAGCAGTACTTC. Amino acids: CASSLALYYEQYF. The V gene is TRBV11-2, the J gene TRBJ2-7; D remains unclear. Looked up from germline, CDR1 is SGHAT and CDR2 is FQNNGV. The CDR3 runs to 13 residues. The V end lost 1 base, the J end lost 3 bases, and 7 bases lay between the germline ends.